The 26 T cell receptor beta chains given below trace back to one sample, sequenced in a study of blood T cell repertoires in COVID-19. TCRdb's copy holds only in-frame clones and misses some; the assay was immunoSEQ multiplex PCR. The table includes under 45,000 clones, approximately 88% detected once. Sequencing was carried out using peripheral blood. These receptors came from a human donor in a cohort sampled during active COVID-19.

The J gene is TRBJ1-2, the V gene TRBV3-1 (or the pseudogene TRBV3-2), with D possibly being TRBD1 (5 bases). The CDR3 is 13 amino acids. Trimming took 3 bases from V and 7 from J, leaving 12 bases between them. Per the germline V gene, CDR1 is LGHDT and CDR2 is YNNKEL (reference sequence). The chain's CDR3 is CASSHGTYSGYTF. In nucleotides, the CDR3 is TGTGCCAGCAGCCACGGGACTTATTCTGGCTACACCTTC.

This clone was counted once. V is TRBV19 and J is TRBJ2-7; D is possibly TRBD2 (6 bases). In germline, CDR1 is LNHDA, CDR2 SQIVND (reference sequence). V was clipped by 6 bases and J by 2 bases, with 17 bases between them. The CDR3 has 15 amino acids. As DNA, the CDR3 is TGTGCCAGTAGCGATCCAAGCGGGCCGACCTACGAGCAGTACTTC. This translates into CASSDPSGPTYEQYF.

This rearrangement joins TRBV18 to TRBJ2-7; D gene ambiguous. In germline, CDR1 is KGHSH, CDR2 LQKENI. The CDR3 extends over 13 amino acids. V was shortened by 1 base and J by 6 bases, with 10 bases between the two germline ends. Here the CDR3 reads CASSPQANSEQYF. Here the CDR3 DNA reads TGTGCCAGCTCACCACAAGCCAATTCCGAGCAGTACTTC. Full variable domain (rest looked up from reference TRBV18 and TRBJ2-7): NAGVMQNPRHLVRRRGQEARLRCSPMKGHSHVYWYRQLPEEGLKFMVYLQKENIIDESGMPKERFSAEFPKEGPSILRIQQVVRGDSAAYFCASSPQANSEQYFGPGTRLTVT.

This sequence joins TRBV7-3 and TRBJ2-1; D is unresolved. Between the trimmed V and J ends, which lost 4 bases and 5 bases, there was a span of 9 bases. The CDR3 sequence is 13 residues long. Germline-derived CDR1 and CDR2 are SGHTA and FQGTGA. CDR3 DNA: TGTGCCAGCAGCTCTATCCCCGACAATGAGCAGTTCTTC. It encodes CASSSIPDNEQFF.

The rearrangement uses TRBV27 and TRBJ1-1; 7 nucleotides match TRBD1. Germline-derived CDR1 and CDR2 are MNHEY and SMNVEV (reference sequence). V lost 5 bases and J lost 0; bases outside the gene matches: 6. The length of the CDR3 is 15 residues. Written as DNA, the CDR3 is TGTGCCAGCAGTGGGACAGCTCTCATGAACACTGAAGCTTTCTTT. Translating it yields CASSGTALMNTEAFF.

V and J are TRBV18 and TRBJ1-1; the D gene is possibly TRBD1 (5 bases). The germline V and J ends were trimmed by 3 bases and 0 bases, with 14 bases remaining between them. This CDR3 has 16 amino acids. CDR1 and CDR2 (germline): KGHSH, LQKENI. The CDR3 sequence is CASSPHGHTMNTEAFF. The CDR3, as DNA: TGTGCCAGCTCACCTCACGGACACACCATGAACACTGAAGCTTTCTTT.

The J gene is TRBJ2-1, the V gene TRBV19; the match to TRBD1 covers 10 bases. The CDR3 runs to 16 residues. From germline, CDR1 is LNHDA and CDR2 SQIVND (reference sequence). J was trimmed by 7 bases and V by 3 bases; bases with no gene match: 9. In DNA form, the CDR3 reads TGTGCCAGTAGTATGGGTGACAGGGGGCGTAGGAATGAGCAGTTCTTC. It codes for CASSMGDRGRRNEQFF.

The chain combines TRBV4-1 with TRBJ1-5; TRBD1 might be the D (6 bases). This CDR3 contains 22 residues. V lost 1 base, J lost 0 bases, and 28 bases lay in between. Per germline, CDR1 MGHRA and CDR2 YSYEKL. This CDR3 reads CASSQAYSPGTRGAYSNQPQHF. CDR3 DNA: TGCGCCAGCAGCCAAGCCTACTCACCCGGGACCAGGGGCGCTTATAGCAATCAGCCCCAGCATTTT.

The chain uses TRBV11-1 and TRBJ2-6, with a tentative D call TRBD1 (6 bases). The CDR3 length is 15 residues. Trimming took 5 bases from V and 2 from J, leaving 10 bases between them. CDR1 and CDR2 (germline): SGHAT, FQDESV (reference sequence). This CDR3 is CASSGGVPGANVLTF. The CDR3 nucleotides read TGTGCCAGCAGCGGGGGCGTACCTGGGGCCAACGTCCTGACTTTC.

The V call is TRBV3-1 (or the pseudogene TRBV3-2), the J call TRBJ2-7; 9 bases align to TRBD2. V trimming: 1 base; J trimming: 6 bases; junction bases outside the gene matches: 4. Germline values: CDR1 LGHDT, CDR2 YNNKEL (reference sequence). This CDR3 is built from 14 residues. The CDR3 loop reads CASSQGGRVLEQYF. The CDR3 nucleotides are TGTGCCAGCAGCCAAGGCGGGAGGGTCCTCGAGCAGTACTTC.

This clone was counted a few times. CDR3 coding DNA: TGTGCCAGTAGCCATGAGAGGTCTCCCTCTGGAAACACCATATATTTT. Translating gives CASSHERSPSGNTIYF. The rearrangement links TRBV19 to TRBJ1-3; D is unresolved. CDR3 size: 16 residues. The germline V gene has CDR1 LNHDA and CDR2 SQIVND (reference sequence). The V end was cut by 6 bases, the J end by 0 bases, with 15 bases between.

The chain combines TRBV18 with TRBJ2-5; 7 bases line up with TRBD2. Germline trimming cut 3 bases from V and 1 base from J; bases unmatched to any gene: 8. The CDR3 sequence is 16 residues long. CDR1 KGHSH and CDR2 LQKENI come from the germline V gene. CDR3 DNA: TGTGCCAGCTCACCTGGCTATAGCGGGTTCCAAGAGACCCAGTACTTC. Its protein is CASSPGYSGFQETQYF.

The chain combines TRBV27 with TRBJ1-5; D is perhaps TRBD1 (6 bases). The CDR3 runs to 14 residues. CDR1 is MNHEY and CDR2 is SMNVEV in the germline V gene (reference sequence). The ends were cut back, 6 bases at V and 2 bases at J, with 11 bases in the middle. CDR3 amino acids: CASRDHRGNQPQHF. In DNA, the CDR3 is TGTGCCAGCAGGGATCACAGGGGCAATCAGCCCCAGCATTTT.

The J gene is TRBJ2-1, the V gene TRBV6-6, with D possibly matching TRBD2 (6 bases). V was pared by 5 bases and J by 6 bases, with 11 bases between. CDR3 length: 13 amino acids. Germline CDR1 and CDR2: MNHNY and SVGAGI (reference sequence). CDR3 residues: CASSRRAGNEQFF. The CDR3 DNA reads TGTGCCAGCAGTAGGAGGGCGGGCAATGAGCAGTTCTTC.

The J gene is TRBJ2-5, the V gene TRBV13; TRBD2 agrees at 12 bases. The germline CDR1 and CDR2 sequences are PRHDT and FYEKMQ (reference sequence). The length of the CDR3 is 16 residues. The V and J ends lost 2 bases and 2 bases, in that order; junction bases with no gene match: 3. CDR3 amino acids: CASSLWTSGAQETQYF. CDR3 DNA sequence: TGTGCCAGCAGCTTATGGACTAGCGGGGCTCAAGAGACCCAGTACTTC. Variable domain in full (rest from reference TRBV13 and TRBJ2-5): AAGVIQSPRHLIKEKRETATLKCYPIPRHDTVYWYQQGPGQDPQFLISFYEKMQSDKGSIPDRFSAQQFSDYHSELNMSSLELGDSALYFCASSLWTSGAQETQYFGPGTRLLVL.

The chain links TRBV5-1 to TRBJ2-3; 10 bases match TRBD1. The CDR3 length is 15 residues. J lost 5 bases, V lost 4 bases, and 7 bases had no gene match. From germline, CDR1 is SGHRS and CDR2 YFSETQ. The CDR3: CASSRSTGGLDTQYF. DNA of the CDR3: TGCGCCAGCAGCCGATCGACAGGGGGCCTAGATACGCAGTATTTT.

V usage is TRBV4-1 and J usage is TRBJ2-2; 8 bases agree with TRBD2. Trimming cost V 8 bases and J 3 bases; bases outside gene matches: 17. Germline CDR1 reads MGHRA; CDR2 reads YSYEKL. The CDR3 runs to 18 residues. CDR3 residues: CASSGRPAGELDTGELFF. CDR3 nucleotide sequence: TGCGCCAGCTCCGGCCGGCCAGCGGGAGAACTGGACACCGGGGAGCTGTTTTTT.

For this clone: The junction departs from the called germline gene at one end, perhaps through a read error. The chain carries TRBV7-7 and TRBJ2-3; D might be TRBD1 (6 bases). In germline, CDR1 is SSHAT, CDR2 FNYEAQ (reference sequence). This CDR3 is built from 15 residues. The CDR3 DNA sequence: TGTGCTAGCAGCTTAACAGGGTCACCCACAGATACGCAGTATTTT. Amino acid sequence: CASSLTGSPTDTQYF.

The chain has TRBV6-5 and TRBJ1-2, with D possibly matching TRBD1 (5 bases). The length of the CDR3 is 13 residues. CDR1 and CDR2 from the germline V gene are MNHEY and SVGAGI. The V gene lost 5 bases and the J gene lost 7 bases, with 14 bases spanning the gap. The CDR3 nucleotides are TGTGCCAGCAGTCGACAGCCTGATGGTGGCTACACCTTC. Its protein product is CASSRQPDGGYTF.

CDR3 region: CSVVSGRAKGRTQYF. CDR3 DNA: TGCAGCGTTGTAAGCGGGAGGGCGAAAGGCCGTACGCAGTATTTT. The rearrangement joins TRBV29-1 to TRBJ2-3, with 10 bases identical to TRBD2. V lost 4 bases, J lost 8 bases, and 12 bases stayed unmatched. CDR1 is SQVTM, CDR2 ANQGSEA, per germline. The CDR3 is made up of 15 amino acids.

This chain connects TRBV2 to TRBJ1-5; possibly TRBD1 for D (5 bases). V gave up 3 bases and J gave up 6 bases, with 9 bases separating them. CDR1 is SNHLY, CDR2 FYNNEI, per germline. The CDR3 consists of 13 residues. DNA of the CDR3: TGTGCCAGCAGTGACCAGGGCTTTCAGCCCCAGCATTTT. Protein product: CASSDQGFQPQHF.

DNA of the CDR3: TGTGCCAGCAGCTTGGGAGCCGGGACTACCAATGAGCAGTTCTTC. Translating gives CASSLGAGTTNEQFF. The chain is built from TRBV7-3 and TRBJ2-1; 7 nucleotides match TRBD2. Looked up from germline, CDR1 is SGHTA and CDR2 is FQGTGA. Trimming removed 3 bases from V and 6 bases from J; junction bases left unmatched: 8. The CDR3 length is 15 residues. Looking up the rest from reference TRBV7-3 and TRBJ2-1 gives the full variable domain: GAGVSQTPSNKVTEKGKYVELRCDPISGHTALYWYRQSLGQGPEFLIYFQGTGAADDSGLPNDRFFAVRPEGSVSTLKIQRTERGDSAVYLCASSLGAGTTNEQFFGPGTRLTVL.

The chain combines TRBV14 with TRBJ1-2; TRBD1 matches at 10 bases. The CDR3 runs to 14 residues. The germline V gene has CDR1 SGHDN and CDR2 FVKESK. V dropped 6 bases and J dropped 7; count of bases not matched to a gene: 8. The CDR3 spells CASRGQGSGGGYTF. In DNA, the CDR3 is TGTGCCAGCAGGGGACAGGGGTCGGGAGGTGGCTACACCTTC. Full variable domain (rest looked up from reference TRBV14 and TRBJ1-2): EAGVTQFPSHSVIEKGQTVTLRCDPISGHDNLYWYRRVMGKEIKFLLHFVKESKQDESGMPNNRFLAERTGGTYSTLKVQPAELEDSGVYFCASRGQGSGGGYTFGSGTRLTVV.

This chain uses TRBV7-2 with TRBJ2-3; D is possibly TRBD2 (5 bases). The length of the CDR3 is 15 residues. The V end was cut by 3 bases, the J end by 4 bases, with 14 bases between. Germline loops: CDR1 SGHTA, CDR2 FQGNSA. The CDR3 DNA reads as TGTGCCAGCAGCTTTAGTGGGAGAGGTGCAGATACGCAGTATTTT. It codes for CASSFSGRGADTQYF. The full variable domain, in which reference TRBV7-2 and TRBJ2-3 provide the parts outside the CDR3, is GAGVSQSPSNKVTEKGKDVELRCDPISGHTALYWYRQSLGQGLEFLIYFQGNSAPDKSGLPSDRFSAERTGGSVSTLTIQRTQQEDSAVYLCASSFSGRGADTQYFGPGTRLTVL.

The V gene is TRBV5-1, the J gene TRBJ1-2; TRBD1 matches at 9 bases. The ends lost 3 bases at V and 0 bases at J; junction bases unmatched: 3. This CDR3 contains 15 residues. Germline V gene data show CDR1 as SGHRS and CDR2 as YFSETQ. CDR3 sequence reads: CASSWGDRANYGYTF. In DNA form, the CDR3 reads TGCGCCAGCAGCTGGGGGGACAGGGCTAACTATGGCTACACCTTC. The variable domain in full, with the rest retrieved from reference TRBV5-1 and TRBJ1-2, is KAGVTQTPRYLIKTRGQQVTLSCSPISGHRSVSWYQQTPGQGLQFLFEYFSETQRNKGNFPGRFSGRQFSNSRSEMNVSTLELGDSALYLCASSWGDRANYGYTFGSGTRLTVV.

This clone appeared a single time. This sequence joins TRBV7-6 and TRBJ2-3; the D gene is possibly TRBD2 (5 bases). Germline-derived CDR1 and CDR2 are SGHVS and FNYEAQ. V lost 0 bases, J lost 6 bases, and 10 bases lay in between. CDR3 size: 14 residues. CDR3 in DNA: TGTGCCAGCAGCTTAGCGGGAGCCCCCGATACGCAGTATTTT. Translating it yields CASSLAGAPDTQYF.